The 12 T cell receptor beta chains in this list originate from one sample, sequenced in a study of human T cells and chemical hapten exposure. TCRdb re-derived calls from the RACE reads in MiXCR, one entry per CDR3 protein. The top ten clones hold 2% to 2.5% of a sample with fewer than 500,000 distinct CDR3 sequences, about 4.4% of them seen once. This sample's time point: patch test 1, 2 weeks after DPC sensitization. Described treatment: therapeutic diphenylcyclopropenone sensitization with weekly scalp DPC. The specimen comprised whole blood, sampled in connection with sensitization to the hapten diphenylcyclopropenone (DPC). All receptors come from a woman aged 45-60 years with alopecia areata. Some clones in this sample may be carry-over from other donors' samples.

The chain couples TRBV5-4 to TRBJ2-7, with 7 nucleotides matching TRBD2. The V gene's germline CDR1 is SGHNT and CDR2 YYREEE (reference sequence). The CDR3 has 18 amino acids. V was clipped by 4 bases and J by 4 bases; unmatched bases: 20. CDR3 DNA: TGTGCCAGCAGCCCAACCGGGAGGAAGGGGACCCTTTCTTACGAGCAGTACTTC. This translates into CASSPTGRKGTLSYEQYF.

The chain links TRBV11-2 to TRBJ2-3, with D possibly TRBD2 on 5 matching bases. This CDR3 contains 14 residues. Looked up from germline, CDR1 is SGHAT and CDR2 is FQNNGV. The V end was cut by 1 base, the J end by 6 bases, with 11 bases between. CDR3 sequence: CASSLVVGADTQYF. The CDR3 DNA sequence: TGTGCCAGCAGCTTAGTTGTGGGAGCGGATACGCAGTATTTT.

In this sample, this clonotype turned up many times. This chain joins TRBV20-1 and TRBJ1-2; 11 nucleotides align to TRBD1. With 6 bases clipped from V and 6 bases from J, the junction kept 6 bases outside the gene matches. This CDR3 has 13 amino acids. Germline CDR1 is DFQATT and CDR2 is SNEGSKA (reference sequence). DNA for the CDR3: TGCAGTGCCCGGACAGGGGGCTCGAATGGCTACACCTTC. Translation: CSARTGGSNGYTF.

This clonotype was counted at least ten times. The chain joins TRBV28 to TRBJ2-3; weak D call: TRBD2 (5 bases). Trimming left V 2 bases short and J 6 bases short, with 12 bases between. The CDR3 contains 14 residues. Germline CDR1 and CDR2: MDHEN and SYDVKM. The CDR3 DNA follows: TGTGCCAGCAGTTTACTAGCAGCCCCTGATACGCAGTATTTT. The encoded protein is CASSLLAAPDTQYF.

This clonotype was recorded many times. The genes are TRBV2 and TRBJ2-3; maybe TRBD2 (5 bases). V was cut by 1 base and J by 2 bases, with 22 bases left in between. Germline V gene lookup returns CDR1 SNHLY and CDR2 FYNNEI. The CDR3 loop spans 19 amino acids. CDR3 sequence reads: CASSEGGGFSAGYTDTQYF. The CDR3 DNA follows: TGTGCCAGCAGTGAAGGTGGAGGCTTTAGCGCAGGTTACACAGATACGCAGTATTTT. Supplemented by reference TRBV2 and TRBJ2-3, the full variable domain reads EPEVTQTPSHQVTQMGQEVILRCVPISNHLYFYWYRQILGQKVEFLVSFYNNEISEKSEIFDDQFSVERPDGSNFTLKIRSTKLEDSAMYFCASSEGGGFSAGYTDTQYFGPGTRLTVL.

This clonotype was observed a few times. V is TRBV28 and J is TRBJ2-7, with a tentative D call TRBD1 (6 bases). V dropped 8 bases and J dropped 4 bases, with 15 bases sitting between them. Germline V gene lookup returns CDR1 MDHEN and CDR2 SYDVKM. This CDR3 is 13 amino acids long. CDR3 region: CASVDTGTYEQYF. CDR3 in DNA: TGTGCCAGCGTTGACACAGGGACATACGAGCAGTACTTC.

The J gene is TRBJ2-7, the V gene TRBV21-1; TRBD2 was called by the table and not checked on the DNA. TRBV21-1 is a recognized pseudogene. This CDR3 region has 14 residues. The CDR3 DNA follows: TGTGCCAGCAGCAACACCGGGCCCCGCTACGAGCAGTACTTC. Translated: CASSNTGPRYEQYF.

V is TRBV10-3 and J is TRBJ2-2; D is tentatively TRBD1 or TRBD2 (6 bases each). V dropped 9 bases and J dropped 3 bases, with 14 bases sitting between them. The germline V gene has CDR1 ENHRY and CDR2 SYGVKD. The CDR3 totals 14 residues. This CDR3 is CAILRGPYTGELFF. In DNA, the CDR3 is TGTGCCATTTTACGGGGGCCTTACACCGGGGAGCTGTTTTTT.

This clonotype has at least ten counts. Written as DNA, the CDR3 is TGTGCCTGGGGGGGCCGAAATGAGCAGTTCTTC. Protein product: CAWGGRNEQFF. J is TRBJ2-1 and V is TRBV12-3 or TRBV12-4; D may be TRBD2 (7 bases). The V gene lost 11 bases and the J gene lost 7 bases, with 12 bases spanning the gap. CDR3 length: 11 residues.

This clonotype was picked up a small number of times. CDR3 nucleotide sequence: TGTGCCAGCAGCCAAGACCCGACAGCGCAAACCGGGGAGCTGTTTTTT. Protein sequence: CASSQDPTAQTGELFF. J is TRBJ2-2 and V is TRBV3-1; D might be TRBD1 (5 bases). Trimming shortened V by 0 bases and J by 5 bases, and 13 bases separated the two germline ends. This CDR3 comprises 16 residues. Germline V gene data show CDR1 as LGHDT and CDR2 as YNNKEL (reference sequence).

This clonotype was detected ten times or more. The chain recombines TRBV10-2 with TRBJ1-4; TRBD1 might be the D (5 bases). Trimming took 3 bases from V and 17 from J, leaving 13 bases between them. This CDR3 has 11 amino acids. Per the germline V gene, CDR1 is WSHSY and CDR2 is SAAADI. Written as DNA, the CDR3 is TGCGCCAGCAGTGACGGAGGACATGGCTTTTTT. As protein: CASSDGGHGFF.

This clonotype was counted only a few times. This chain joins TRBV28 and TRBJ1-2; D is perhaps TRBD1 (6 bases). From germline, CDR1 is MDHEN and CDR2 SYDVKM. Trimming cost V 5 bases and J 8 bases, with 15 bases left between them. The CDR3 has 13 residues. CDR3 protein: CASSPGGALGYTF. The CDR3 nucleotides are TGTGCCAGCAGTCCGGGGGGGGCGCTGGGCTACACCTTC.